This T cell receptor beta chain emerged from a study of blood T cells in healthy people across ages. Study-wide results and limits: Correlation between TCR beta diversity and naive T cell percentage was strong. Changes in expanded clonotypes were possibly confounded, as the CMV status of donors was unknown.

Using a J-beta primer mix together with a sample-barcoded 5' primer, a second PCR was run for about 6 to 12 cycles. Individual samples furnished no less than 2.5 million CDR3-containing paired-end reads apiece. One entry per CDR3 protein, called by TCRdb with MiXCR from the 5' RACE reads. The table has 1.5 million to 2 million distinct CDR3 sequences, around 48% seen once; the top ten hold 2% to 2.5%. Germline CDR1 and CDR2: SGHTA and FQGNSA. The CDR3 is made up of 15 amino acids. V lost 1 base to trimming and J lost 3 bases; unmatched junction nucleotides: 5. The table lists this clonotype with a few counts. Its specificity is unknown. Total RNA, at least 6 micrograms per sample, was extracted from PBMCs.

Sequencing was carried out using blood. The chain couples TRBV7-2 to TRBJ2-7; 8 bases are a match to TRBD1. This TCR was recovered from a woman in her forties in good health. CDR3 residues: CASSLGGQEGYEQYF. The DNA of the CDR3 is TGTGCCAGCAGCTTAGGGGGACAGGAGGGCTACGAGCAGTACTTC.